The clone carrying this TCR beta chain was seen a single time. The antigen is undetermined. The input for sorted-subset replicate PCRs was approximately 190 ng DNA, about 30,000 T cell genomes. Some clones are missing from TCRdb's copy, which holds only in-frame ones; the method was immunoSEQ multiplex PCR. The data hold 2 million to 3 million clones, with roughly 93% observed a single time. Each sample came from a Caucasian adult donor living in Nashville, Tennessee. The source of the sample is a study of shared clonotypes between healthy human individuals. In germline, CDR1 is GTSNPN, CDR2 SVGIG (reference sequence). The CDR3 totals 12 residues. Deletions cut 8 bases from V and 7 bases from J, with 15 bases between. Whole-study findings and limits: Naive subsets generally had larger estimated richness than memory subsets.

The clonotype originates from a man between 18 and 29 years old in good health. Some clones in this sample may be carry-over from other donors' samples. The sample was naive CD4+ T cells from PBMCs. Subset here: CD45RA+ positively selected. The chain recombines TRBV30 with TRBJ2-1; unclear D gene. The CDR3 DNA follows: TGTGCCAGGAAGGATCGGCGGAATGAGCAGTTCTTC. It codes for CARKDRRNEQFF.